Sequencing of this T cell receptor (beta chain) was carried out in a study of blood T cell repertoires in COVID-19. About the research overall: PBMCs, B-cell-depleted T cells, or T cells were the source of the cDNA or gDNA that made up the material.

Sequencing used immunoSEQ multiplex PCR; TCRdb keeps in-frame clones, though not all of them. The repertoire holds tens of thousands of clones, approximately 91% seen once, with approximately 1.6% in the top ten. Trimming took 0 bases from V and 5 from J; bases not matched to a gene: 8. Germline V gives CDR1 LGHNA, CDR2 YNFKEQ. This CDR3 has 16 residues. The TCR comes from a man in his 60s with acute or convalescent COVID-19. Sequences were obtained from peripheral blood. V and J are TRBV4-2 and TRBJ2-3; 7 nucleotides match TRBD1. This chain's CDR3 is CASSQDNRGAEDTQYF. The DNA for the CDR3 is TGTGCCAGCAGCCAAGATAACAGGGGCGCGGAAGATACGCAGTATTTT.